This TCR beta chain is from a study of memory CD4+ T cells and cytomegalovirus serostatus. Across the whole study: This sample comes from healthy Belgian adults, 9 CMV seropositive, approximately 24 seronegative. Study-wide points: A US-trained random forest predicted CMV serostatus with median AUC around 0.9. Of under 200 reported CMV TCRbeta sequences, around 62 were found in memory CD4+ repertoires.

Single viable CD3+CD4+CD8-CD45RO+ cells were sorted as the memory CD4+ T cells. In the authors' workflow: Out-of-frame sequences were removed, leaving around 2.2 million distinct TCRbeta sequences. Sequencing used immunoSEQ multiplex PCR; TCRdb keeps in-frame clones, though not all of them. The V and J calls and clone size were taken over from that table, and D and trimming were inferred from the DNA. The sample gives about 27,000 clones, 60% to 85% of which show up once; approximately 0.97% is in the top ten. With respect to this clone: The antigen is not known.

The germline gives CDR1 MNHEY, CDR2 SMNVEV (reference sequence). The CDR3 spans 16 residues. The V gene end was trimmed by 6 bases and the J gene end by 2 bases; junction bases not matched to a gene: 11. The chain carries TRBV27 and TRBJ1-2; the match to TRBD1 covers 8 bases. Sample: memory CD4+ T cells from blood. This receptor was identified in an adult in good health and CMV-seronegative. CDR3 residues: CASSRLGTGTNYGYTF. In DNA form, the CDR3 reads TGTGCCAGCAGCAGATTAGGGACAGGAACAAACTATGGCTACACCTTC.